These 5 T cell receptor beta chains were sequenced from one sample in a study of naive and memory T cell subsets. An equimolar mix of two oligonucleotides served as the beta constant-region primer for TRBC1 and TRBC2. Four rounds of PCR amplified the ligated cDNA using nested alpha and beta constant-region primers plus SP2. TCRdb re-derived calls from the UMI-ligation and nested PCR reads in MiXCR, one entry per CDR3 protein. The sample lists about 120,000 distinct CDR3 sequences, approximately 37% occurring once. The material sequenced was central memory CD4+ T cells from blood. The receptor set was obtained from a human donor in good health.

In this sample, this clonotype turned up many times. This chain joins TRBV12-3 or TRBV12-4 and TRBJ2-7; no definite D call. The CDR3 covers 14 residues. Trimming took 5 bases from V and 2 from J, leaving 13 bases between them. DNA of the CDR3: TGTGCCAGCAGTAAAGGATTTAGCACCTACGAGCAGTACTTC. Translated, it gives CASSKGFSTYEQYF.

This clonotype was recorded a few times. The chain has TRBV3-1 and TRBJ2-7, with no clear D. The V gene lost 4 bases and the J gene lost 3 bases, with 10 bases spanning the gap. CDR3 length: 13 residues. Germline values: CDR1 LGHDT, CDR2 YNNKEL (reference sequence). The chain's CDR3 is CASSRSRVYEQYF. CDR3 nucleotide sequence: TGTGCCAGCAGCCGGTCTAGAGTCTACGAGCAGTACTTC.

The J gene is TRBJ2-1, the V gene TRBV15, with 7 nucleotides matching TRBD2. The CDR3 has 16 amino acids. Germline V CDR1 and CDR2: LNHNV, YYDKDF (reference sequence). The junction had 7 bases not matched to a gene; V was cut back by 2 bases and J by 3 bases. The CDR3 here is CATSRTSSGGYNEQFF. DNA for the CDR3: TGTGCCACCAGCAGAACTAGCTCGGGGGGCTACAATGAGCAGTTCTTC.

V gene TRBV20-1 combines with J gene TRBJ2-3; the match to TRBD2 covers 10 bases. Germline V CDR1 and CDR2: DFQATT, SNEGSKA (reference sequence). This CDR3 is built from 15 residues. V lost 2 bases, J lost 4 bases, and 6 bases stayed unmatched. The CDR3 spells CSARTTSGFSDTQYF. As DNA, the CDR3 is TGCAGTGCTAGAACGACTAGCGGGTTTTCAGATACGCAGTATTTT.

This clonotype was seen only a few times. This sequence joins TRBV5-1 and TRBJ2-1; D may match TRBD1 or TRBD2 (6 bases each). The germline gives CDR1 SGHRS, CDR2 YFSETQ. V gave up 4 bases and J gave up 8 bases, with 22 bases separating them. This CDR3 is built from 16 residues. The CDR3 protein is CASSLGAGMGVDEQFF. CDR3 nucleotides: TGCGCCAGCAGCCTGGGGGCGGGGATGGGTGTCGATGAGCAGTTCTTC.